Detailed here is one T cell receptor beta chain. TCRdb keeps only in-frame clones here, not all; method: immunoSEQ multiplex PCR. The sample holds 100,000 to 150,000 clones; about nine tenths are singletons and the top ten take roughly 2.5%. This specimen belongs to a study of control samples from healthy donors and cancer patients. The V gene's germline CDR1 is MNHEY and CDR2 SVGAGI. The CDR3 is made up of 14 amino acids. With 6 bases removed from V and 3 bases from J, the gap between germline ends came to 14 bases. This clonotype was sampled from a middle-aged man in good health. V gene TRBV6-5 combines with J gene TRBJ2-5; a possible D gene is TRBD1 (6 bases). Sample: blood. CDR3 bases: TGTGCCAGCAGACAGACCGGGACAAAAGAGACCCAGTACTTC. It specifies CASRQTGTKETQYF.